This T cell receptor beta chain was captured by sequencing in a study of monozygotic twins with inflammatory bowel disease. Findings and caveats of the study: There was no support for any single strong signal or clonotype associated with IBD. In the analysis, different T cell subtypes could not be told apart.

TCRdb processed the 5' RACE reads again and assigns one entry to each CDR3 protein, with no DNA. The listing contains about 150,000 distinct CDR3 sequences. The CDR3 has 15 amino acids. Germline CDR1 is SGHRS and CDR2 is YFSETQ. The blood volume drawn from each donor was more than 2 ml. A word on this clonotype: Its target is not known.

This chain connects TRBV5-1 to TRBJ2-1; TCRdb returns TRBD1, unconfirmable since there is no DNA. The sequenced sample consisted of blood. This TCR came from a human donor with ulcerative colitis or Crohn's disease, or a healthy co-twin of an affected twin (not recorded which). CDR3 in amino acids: CASSLPGTGGNEQFF.